The present entry profiles one T cell receptor beta chain with its context. Its antigen is not identified. The data stem from a study of OX40 agonist ivuxolimab in advanced cancers. General observations from the study: Researchers did not determine the expanded peripheral T cells' antigen specificity. CD8+ T cells were the subset that, on average, had more expanded clones than CD4+.

Autoimmune disease history or systemic immunosuppression led to patient exclusion. Sequenced by immunoSEQ multiplex PCR; TCRdb stores in-frame clones only, minus some. The sample consists of 70,000 to 95,000 clones, about nine tenths of them appearing once. CDR3 length: 14 amino acids. V shed 2 bases, J shed 2 bases, and the junction held 4 bases outside the gene matches. The germline V gene encodes CDR1 SGHRS and CDR2 YFSETQ. This chain connects TRBV5-1 to TRBJ2-7; TRBD2 agrees at 7 bases. The sequencing here drew on CD4+ or CD8+ T cells sorted from blood, taken in a trial of the OX40 agonist ivuxolimab. The sequence was collected from an adult with an advanced solid tumor such as melanoma, head and neck, liver or kidney cancer. The CDR3 DNA reads TGCGCCAGCAGCTTTACTAGCGCTACCTACGAGCAGTACTTC. Translated: CASSFTSATYEQYF. The variable domain in full, completed from reference TRBV5-1 and TRBJ2-7, reads KAGVTQTPRYLIKTRGQQVTLSCSPISGHRSVSWYQQTPGQGLQFLFEYFSETQRNKGNFPGRFSGRQFSNSRSEMNVSTLELGDSALYLCASSFTSATYEQYFGPGTRLTVT.